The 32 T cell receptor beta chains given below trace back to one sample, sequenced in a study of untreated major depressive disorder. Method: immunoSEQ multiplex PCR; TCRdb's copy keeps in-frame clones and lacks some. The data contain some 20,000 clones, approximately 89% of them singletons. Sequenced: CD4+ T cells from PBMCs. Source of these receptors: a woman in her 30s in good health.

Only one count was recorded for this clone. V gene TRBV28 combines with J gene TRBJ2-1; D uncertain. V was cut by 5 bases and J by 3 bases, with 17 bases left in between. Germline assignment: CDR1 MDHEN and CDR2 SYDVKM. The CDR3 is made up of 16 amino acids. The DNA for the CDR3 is TGTGCCAGCAGTCGCTCTTTAGCCTATCTCTACAATGAGCAGTTCTTC. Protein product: CASSRSLAYLYNEQFF.

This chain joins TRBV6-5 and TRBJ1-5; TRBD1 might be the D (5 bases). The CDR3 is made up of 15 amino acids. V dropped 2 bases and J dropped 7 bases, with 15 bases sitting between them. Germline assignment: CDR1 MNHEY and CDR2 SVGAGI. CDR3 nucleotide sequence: TGTGCCAGCAGTTACGGGACCCCAGAGGCCCAGCCCCAGCATTTT. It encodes CASSYGTPEAQPQHF.

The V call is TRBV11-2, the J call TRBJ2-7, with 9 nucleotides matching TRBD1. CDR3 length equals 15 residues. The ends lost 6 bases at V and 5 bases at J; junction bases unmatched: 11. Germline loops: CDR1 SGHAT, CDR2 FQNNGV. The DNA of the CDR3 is TGTGCCAGCAGTTCCGGACCGGGACAGGGTGACGAGCAGTACTTC. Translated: CASSSGPGQGDEQYF. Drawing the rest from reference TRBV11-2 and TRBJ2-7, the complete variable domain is EAGVAQSPRYKIIEKRQSVAFWCNPISGHATLYWYQQILGQGPKLLIQFQNNGVVDDSQLPKDRFSAERLKGVDSTLKIQPAKLEDSAVYLCASSSGPGQGDEQYFGPGTRLTVT.

The CDR3 DNA sequence: TGTGCCAGCAGTGATGGGGGACTAAACATTTCACCCCTCCACTTT. This encodes CASSDGGLNISPLHF. The V call is TRBV2, the J call TRBJ1-6; D is possibly TRBD1 (5 bases). Trimming pared 3 bases from V and 9 bases from J, leaving 15 bases between. This CDR3 is 15 amino acids long. Germline V gene data show CDR1 as SNHLY and CDR2 as FYNNEI.

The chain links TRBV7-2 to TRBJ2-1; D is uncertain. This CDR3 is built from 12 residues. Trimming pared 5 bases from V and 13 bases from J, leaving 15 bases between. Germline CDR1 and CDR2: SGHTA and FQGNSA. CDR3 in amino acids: CASSLGRTTQFF. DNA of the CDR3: TGTGCCAGCAGCCTAGGACGGACGACCCAGTTCTTC.

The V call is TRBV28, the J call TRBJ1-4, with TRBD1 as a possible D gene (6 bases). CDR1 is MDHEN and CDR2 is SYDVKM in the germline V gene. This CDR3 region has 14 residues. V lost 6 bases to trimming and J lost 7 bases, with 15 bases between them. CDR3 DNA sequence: TGTGCCAGCAGATCCGGGACACGGATTGAAAAACTGTTTTTT. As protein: CASRSGTRIEKLFF.

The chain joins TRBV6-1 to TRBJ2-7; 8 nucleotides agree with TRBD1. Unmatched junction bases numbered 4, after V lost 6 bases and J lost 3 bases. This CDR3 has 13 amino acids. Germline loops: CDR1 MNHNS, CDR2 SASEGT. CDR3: CASSRDRGYEQYF. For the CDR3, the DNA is TGTGCCAGCAGCCGAGACAGGGGCTACGAGCAGTACTTC.

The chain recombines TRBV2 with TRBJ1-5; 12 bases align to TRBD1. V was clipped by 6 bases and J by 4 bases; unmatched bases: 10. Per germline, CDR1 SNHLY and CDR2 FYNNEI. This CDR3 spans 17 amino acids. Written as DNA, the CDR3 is TGTGCCAGCAGCCCAGGGACAGGGGGCAGGAGGAATCAGCCCCAGCATTTT. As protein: CASSPGTGGRRNQPQHF.

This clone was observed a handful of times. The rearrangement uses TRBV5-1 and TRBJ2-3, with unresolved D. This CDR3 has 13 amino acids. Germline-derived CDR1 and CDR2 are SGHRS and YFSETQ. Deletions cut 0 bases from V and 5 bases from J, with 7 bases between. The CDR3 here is CASSLDEGDTQYF. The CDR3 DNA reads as TGCGCCAGCAGCTTGGATGAAGGAGATACGCAGTATTTT.

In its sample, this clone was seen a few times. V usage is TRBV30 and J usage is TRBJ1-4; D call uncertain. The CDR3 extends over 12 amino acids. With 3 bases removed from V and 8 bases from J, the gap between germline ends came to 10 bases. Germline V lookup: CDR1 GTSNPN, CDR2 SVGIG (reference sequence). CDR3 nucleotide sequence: TGTGCCTGGAGCCATCTGAGGGAAAAACTGTTTTTT. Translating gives CAWSHLREKLFF. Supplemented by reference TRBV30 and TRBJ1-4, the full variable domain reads SQTIHQWPATLVQPVGSPLSLECTVEGTSNPNLYWYRQAAGRGLQLLFYSVGIGQISSEVPQNLSASRPQDRQFILSSKKLLLSDSGFYLCAWSHLREKLFFGSGTQLSVL.

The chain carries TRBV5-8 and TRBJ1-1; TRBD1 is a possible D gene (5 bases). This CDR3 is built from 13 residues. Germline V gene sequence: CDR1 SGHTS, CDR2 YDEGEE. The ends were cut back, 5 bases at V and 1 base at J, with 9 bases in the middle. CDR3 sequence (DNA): TGTGCCAGCAGAAACAGGAGGAACACTGAAGCTTTCTTT. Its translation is CASRNRRNTEAFF.

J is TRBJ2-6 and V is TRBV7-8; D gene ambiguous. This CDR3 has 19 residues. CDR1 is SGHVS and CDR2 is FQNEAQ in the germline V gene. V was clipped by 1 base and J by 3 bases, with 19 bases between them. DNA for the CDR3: TGTGCCAGCAGCTTAGGGTACCCAAACAACCGCGGTGGGGCCAACGTCCTGACTTTC. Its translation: CASSLGYPNNRGGANVLTF.

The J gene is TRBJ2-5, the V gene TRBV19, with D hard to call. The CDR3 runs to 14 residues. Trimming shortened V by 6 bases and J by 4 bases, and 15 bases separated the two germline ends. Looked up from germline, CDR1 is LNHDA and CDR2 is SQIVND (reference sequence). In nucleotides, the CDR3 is TGTGCCAGTAGATATGGTGCATCGGGAGAGACCCAGTACTTC. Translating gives CASRYGASGETQYF.

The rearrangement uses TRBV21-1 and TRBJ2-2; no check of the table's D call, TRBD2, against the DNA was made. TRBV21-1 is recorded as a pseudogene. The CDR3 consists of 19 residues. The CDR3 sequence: CASSKEVTSGGLNTGELFF. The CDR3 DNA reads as TGTGCCAGCAGCAAAGAAGTCACTAGCGGGGGGCTGAACACCGGGGAGCTGTTTTTT.

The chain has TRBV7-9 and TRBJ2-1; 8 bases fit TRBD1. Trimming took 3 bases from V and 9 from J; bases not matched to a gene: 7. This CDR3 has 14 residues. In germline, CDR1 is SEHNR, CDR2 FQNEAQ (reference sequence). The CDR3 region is CASSFNTQGGEQFF. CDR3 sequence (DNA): TGTGCCAGCAGCTTCAACACACAGGGGGGTGAGCAGTTCTTC.

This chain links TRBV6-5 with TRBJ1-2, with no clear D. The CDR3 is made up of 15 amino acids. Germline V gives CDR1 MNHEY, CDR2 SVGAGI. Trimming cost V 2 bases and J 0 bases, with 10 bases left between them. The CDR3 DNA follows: TGTGCCAGCAGTTACCGGGCGGTAGCTAACTATGGCTACACCTTC. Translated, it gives CASSYRAVANYGYTF.

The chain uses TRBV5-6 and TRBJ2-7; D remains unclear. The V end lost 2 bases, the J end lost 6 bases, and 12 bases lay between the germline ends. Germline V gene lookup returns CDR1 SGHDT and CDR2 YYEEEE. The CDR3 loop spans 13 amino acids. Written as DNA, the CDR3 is TGTGCCAGCAGCTTTGGTAGGGTGGGCGAGCAGTACTTC. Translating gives CASSFGRVGEQYF.

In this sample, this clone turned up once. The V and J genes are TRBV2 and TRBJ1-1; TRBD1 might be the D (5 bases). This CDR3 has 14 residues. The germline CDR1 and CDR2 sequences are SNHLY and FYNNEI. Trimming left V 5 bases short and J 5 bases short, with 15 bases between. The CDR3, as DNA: TGTGCCAGCAGTTCCAGGGACGGGGGGACTGAAGCTTTCTTT. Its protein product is CASSSRDGGTEAFF.

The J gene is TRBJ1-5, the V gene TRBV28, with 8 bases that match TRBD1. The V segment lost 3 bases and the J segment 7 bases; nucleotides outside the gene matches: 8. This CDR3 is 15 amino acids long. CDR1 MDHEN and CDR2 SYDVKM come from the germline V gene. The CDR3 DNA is TGTGCCAGCAGTTTCGGTGACAGGGGAGGCCAGCCCCAGCATTTT. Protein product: CASSFGDRGGQPQHF. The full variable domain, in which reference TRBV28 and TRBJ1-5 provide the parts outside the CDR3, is DVKVTQSSRYLVKRTGEKVFLECVQDMDHENMFWYRQDPGLGLRLIYFSYDVKMKEKGDIPEGYSVSREKKERFSLILESASTNQTSMYLCASSFGDRGGQPQHFGDGTRLSIL.

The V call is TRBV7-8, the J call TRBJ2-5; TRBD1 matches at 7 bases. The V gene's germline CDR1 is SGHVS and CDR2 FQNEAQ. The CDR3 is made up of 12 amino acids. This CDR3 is CATGTDQETQYF. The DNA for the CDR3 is TGTGCAACTGGGACAGACCAAGAGACCCAGTACTTC.

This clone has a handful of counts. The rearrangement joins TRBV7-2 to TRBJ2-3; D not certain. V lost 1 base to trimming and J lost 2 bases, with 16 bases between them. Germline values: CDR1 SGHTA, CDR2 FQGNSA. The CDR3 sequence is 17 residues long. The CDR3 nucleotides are TGTGCCAGCAGCTTAGATGGTGGTAGGCCGTACACAGATACGCAGTATTTT. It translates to CASSLDGGRPYTDTQYF.

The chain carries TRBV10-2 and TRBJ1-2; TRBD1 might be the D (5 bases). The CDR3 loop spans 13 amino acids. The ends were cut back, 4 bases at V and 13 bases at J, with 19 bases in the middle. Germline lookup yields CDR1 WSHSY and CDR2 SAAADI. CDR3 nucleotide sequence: TGCGCCAGCAGTGCAATGGTGGGGGGTTCCAGCACCTTC. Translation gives CASSAMVGGSSTF.

The chain's CDR3 is CAWSVGLLAIGTDTQYF. CDR3 sequence (DNA): TGTGCCTGGAGTGTGGGGCTTTTGGCAATCGGCACAGATACGCAGTATTTT. The chain links TRBV30 to TRBJ2-3, with D possibly matching TRBD1 (5 bases). CDR1 and CDR2 (germline): GTSNPN, SVGIG (reference sequence). CDR3 length equals 17 residues. Between the trimmed V and J ends, which lost 0 bases and 1 base, there was a span of 17 bases.

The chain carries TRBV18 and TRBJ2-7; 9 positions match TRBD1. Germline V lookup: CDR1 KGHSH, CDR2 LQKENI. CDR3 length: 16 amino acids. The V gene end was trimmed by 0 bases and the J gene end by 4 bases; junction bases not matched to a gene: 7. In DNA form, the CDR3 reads TGTGCCAGCTCACCACCGACGGGACAGGGTCGGTACGAGCAGTACTTC. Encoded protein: CASSPPTGQGRYEQYF. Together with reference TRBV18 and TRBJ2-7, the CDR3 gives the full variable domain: NAGVMQNPRHLVRRRGQEARLRCSPMKGHSHVYWYRQLPEEGLKFMVYLQKENIIDESGMPKERFSAEFPKEGPSILRIQQVVRGDSAAYFCASSPPTGQGRYEQYFGPGTRLTVT.

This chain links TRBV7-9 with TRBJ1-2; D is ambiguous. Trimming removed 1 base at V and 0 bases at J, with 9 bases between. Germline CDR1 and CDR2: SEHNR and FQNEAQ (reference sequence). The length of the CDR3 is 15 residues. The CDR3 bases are TGTGCCAGCAGCTTAGAGGCAGCACCTAACTATGGCTACACCTTC. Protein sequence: CASSLEAAPNYGYTF.

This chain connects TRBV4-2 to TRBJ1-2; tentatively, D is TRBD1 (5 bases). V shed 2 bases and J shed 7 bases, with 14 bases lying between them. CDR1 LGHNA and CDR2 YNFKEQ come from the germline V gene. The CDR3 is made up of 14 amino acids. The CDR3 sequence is CASSQNQGNPGYTF. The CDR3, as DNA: TGTGCCAGCAGCCAAAATCAGGGAAATCCTGGCTACACCTTC.

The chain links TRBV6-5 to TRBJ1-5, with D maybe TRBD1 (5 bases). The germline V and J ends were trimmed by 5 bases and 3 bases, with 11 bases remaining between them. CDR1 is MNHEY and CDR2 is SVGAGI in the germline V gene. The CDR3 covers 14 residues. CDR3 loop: CASSRIGANQPQHF. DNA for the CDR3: TGTGCCAGCAGTCGTATAGGGGCCAATCAGCCCCAGCATTTT.

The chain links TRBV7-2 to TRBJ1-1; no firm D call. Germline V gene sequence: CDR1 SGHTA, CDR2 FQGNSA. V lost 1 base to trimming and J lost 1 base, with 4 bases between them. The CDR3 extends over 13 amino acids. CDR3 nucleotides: TGTGCCAGCAGCTTAGACAGGAACACTGAAGCTTTCTTT. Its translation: CASSLDRNTEAFF. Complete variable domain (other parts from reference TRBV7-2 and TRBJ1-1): GAGVSQSPSNKVTEKGKDVELRCDPISGHTALYWYRQSLGQGLEFLIYFQGNSAPDKSGLPSDRFSAERTGGSVSTLTIQRTQQEDSAVYLCASSLDRNTEAFFGQGTRLTVV.

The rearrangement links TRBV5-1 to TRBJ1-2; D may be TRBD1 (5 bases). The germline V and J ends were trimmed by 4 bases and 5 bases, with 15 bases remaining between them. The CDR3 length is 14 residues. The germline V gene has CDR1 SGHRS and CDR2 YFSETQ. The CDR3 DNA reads TGCGCCAGCAGCCTCTCGGAGGGGTGGTATGGCTACACCTTC. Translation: CASSLSEGWYGYTF.

CDR3 in DNA: TGCGCCAGCAGCCAATTGGGTCAGCCCCAGCATTTT. Its translation: CASSQLGQPQHF. The chain couples TRBV4-1 to TRBJ1-5; D gene unclear. CDR1 is MGHRA and CDR2 is YSYEKL in the germline V gene. The CDR3 has 12 residues. Between the trimmed V and J ends, which lost 2 bases and 6 bases, there was a span of 5 bases.

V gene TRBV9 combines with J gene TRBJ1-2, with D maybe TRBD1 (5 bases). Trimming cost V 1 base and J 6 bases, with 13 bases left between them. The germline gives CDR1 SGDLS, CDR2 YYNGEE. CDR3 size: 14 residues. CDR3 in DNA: TGTGCCAGCAGCGTAACGGCCGGGACCCATGGCTACACCTTC. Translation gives CASSVTAGTHGYTF.

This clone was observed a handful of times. The CDR3 loop is CASSLDRLNTEAFF. In DNA form, the CDR3 reads TGCGCCAGCAGCTTGGACAGGTTGAACACTGAAGCTTTCTTT. This chain connects TRBV5-1 to TRBJ1-1, with TRBD1 as a possible D gene (5 bases). The V and J ends lost 0 bases and 0 bases respectively, with 6 bases between them. This CDR3 is 14 amino acids long. The germline CDR1 and CDR2 sequences are SGHRS and YFSETQ. Combining the CDR3 with reference TRBV5-1 and TRBJ1-1 gives the whole variable domain KAGVTQTPRYLIKTRGQQVTLSCSPISGHRSVSWYQQTPGQGLQFLFEYFSETQRNKGNFPGRFSGRQFSNSRSEMNVSTLELGDSALYLCASSLDRLNTEAFFGQGTRLTVV.